A single sample gave rise to the 6 T cell receptor beta chains below, sequenced in a study of blood T cell repertoires in COVID-19. Produced via immunoSEQ multiplex PCR; TCRdb's table is partial and in-frame only. The table shows about 210,000 clones, with roughly 85% occurring only once. The sample consisted of PBMCs or T cells enriched from blood (not recorded which). The receptors were sampled from a man aged 35 to 55 who had recovered from COVID-19.

The rearrangement links TRBV28 to TRBJ2-6; 9 bases are a match to TRBD2. This CDR3 has 16 residues. CDR1 is MDHEN, CDR2 SYDVKM, per germline. Trimming took 2 bases from V and 3 from J; bases not matched to a gene: 2. The DNA of the CDR3 is TGTGCCAGCAGTTTAGCGGGAGGGGGTGGGGCCAACGTCCTGACTTTC. Its protein product is CASSLAGGGGANVLTF.

This clone was observed a single time. This rearrangement joins TRBV2 to TRBJ2-7, with 8 nucleotides matching TRBD2. The CDR3 totals 14 residues. Germline values: CDR1 SNHLY, CDR2 FYNNEI. The V gene end was trimmed by 6 bases and the J gene end by 5 bases; junction bases not matched to a gene: 9. The CDR3 sequence is CASRFAAGGDEQYF. CDR3 nucleotide sequence: TGTGCCAGCAGGTTCGCGGCGGGAGGAGACGAGCAGTACTTC.

The CDR3 region is CASSQAQGDEQYF. As DNA, the CDR3 is TGCGCCAGCAGCCAAGCACAGGGAGACGAGCAGTACTTC. V usage is TRBV4-1 and J usage is TRBJ2-7, with a possible D match to TRBD1 (6 bases). CDR3 length: 13 residues. V dropped 1 base and J dropped 5 bases, with 9 bases sitting between them. Per the germline V gene, CDR1 is MGHRA and CDR2 is YSYEKL.

The CDR3 nucleotides are TGTGCCAGCACGGGCGGGGGCTTGAGGGAGCAGTTCTTC. As protein: CASTGGGLREQFF. V and J are TRBV28 and TRBJ2-1, with D possibly being TRBD2 (7 bases). Trimming left V 7 bases short and J 10 bases short, with 17 bases between. The germline gives CDR1 MDHEN, CDR2 SYDVKM. This CDR3 has 13 amino acids.

The V gene is TRBV7-2, the J gene TRBJ2-7; TRBD1 matches at 9 bases. In germline, CDR1 is SGHTA, CDR2 FQGNSA. V gave up 5 bases and J gave up 7 bases; unmatched junction bases: 18. CDR3 length: 17 residues. This CDR3 is CASSLPGTGNLRREQYF. The CDR3 DNA reads as TGTGCCAGCAGCCTCCCCGGGACAGGGAATCTGCGGCGGGAGCAGTACTTC. Combining the CDR3 with reference TRBV7-2 and TRBJ2-7 gives the whole variable domain GAGVSQSPSNKVTEKGKDVELRCDPISGHTALYWYRQSLGQGLEFLIYFQGNSAPDKSGLPSDRFSAERTGGSVSTLTIQRTQQEDSAVYLCASSLPGTGNLRREQYFGPGTRLTVT.

This clone was counted only a few times. This chain joins TRBV11-2 and TRBJ2-7; 12 bases align to TRBD2. The CDR3 runs to 15 residues. CDR1 and CDR2 from the germline V gene are SGHAT and FQNNGV. With V trimmed by 5 bases and J by 2 bases, 4 bases remained unmatched. CDR3 DNA sequence: TGTGCCAGCAGCCGGACTAGCGGGACTACCTACGAGCAGTACTTC. Residues: CASSRTSGTTYEQYF.